The 20 T cell receptor beta chains below were found in one sample sequenced in a study of T cell changes during pregnancy in multiple sclerosis. The method was immunoSEQ multiplex PCR; TCRdb's version includes in-frame clones alone and lacks a portion of them. The table shows about 120,000 clones, with 85% to 95% occurring only once. The sample here was peripheral blood, taken before pregnancy. All receptors derive from a female donor with multiple sclerosis, enrolled in a pregnancy study.

This chain joins TRBV6-6 and TRBJ1-5; 9 nucleotides align to TRBD1. V was pared by 6 bases and J by 6 bases, with 9 bases of the junction left unmatched. The CDR3 runs to 15 residues. Looked up from germline, CDR1 is MNHNY and CDR2 is SVGAGI (reference sequence). CDR3 in DNA: TGTGCCAGCAGCGCGGACAGGGGAAGTAGTCAGCCCCAGCATTTT. Residues: CASSADRGSSQPQHF.

J is TRBJ2-7 and V is TRBV5-1; possible D gene TRBD1, 6 bases. Trimming removed 4 bases at V and 2 bases at J, with 10 bases between. CDR1 and CDR2 from the germline V gene are SGHRS and YFSETQ. This CDR3 contains 13 residues. CDR3 DNA sequence: TGCGCCAGCAGCGTCCAGGGGCCCTACGAGCAGTACTTC. The encoded protein is CASSVQGPYEQYF.

V and J are TRBV28 and TRBJ2-3; D perhaps matches TRBD2 (7 bases). The V end lost 10 bases, the J end lost 2 bases, and 16 bases lay between the germline ends. Germline V gene data show CDR1 as MDHEN and CDR2 as SYDVKM. CDR3 length equals 14 residues. CDR3 region: CATRSRGATDTQYF. The CDR3 DNA reads as TGTGCCACCCGCTCCCGGGGGGCCACAGATACGCAGTATTTT.

The chain recombines TRBV5-1 with TRBJ1-2; D is possibly TRBD1 (6 bases). CDR1 is SGHRS and CDR2 is YFSETQ in the germline V gene. CDR3 length: 13 residues. V was shortened by 3 bases and J by 4 bases, with 10 bases between the two germline ends. CDR3 sequence reads: CASSWDKRYGYTF. The CDR3, as DNA: TGCGCCAGCAGCTGGGACAAACGCTATGGCTACACCTTC.

The V call is TRBV5-1, the J call TRBJ1-2; D is uncertain. Germline lookup yields CDR1 SGHRS and CDR2 YFSETQ. The CDR3 is made up of 13 amino acids. Deletions cut 0 bases from V and 5 bases from J, with 8 bases between. DNA for the CDR3: TGCGCCAGCAGCTTGGCCGGGGTTTATGGCTACACCTTC. Amino acid sequence: CASSLAGVYGYTF.

This chain links TRBV7-9 with TRBJ2-1; 8 positions match TRBD2. V trimming: 5 bases; J trimming: 5 bases; junction bases outside the gene matches: 11. The germline V gene has CDR1 SEHNR and CDR2 FQNEAQ (reference sequence). CDR3 length equals 16 residues. The CDR3 sequence is CASSPTTSGLNNEQFF. CDR3 DNA: TGTGCCAGCAGCCCAACAACTAGCGGACTTAACAATGAGCAGTTCTTC.

The genes are TRBV6-1 and TRBJ1-1; perhaps TRBD1 as D (6 bases). The V gene lost 8 bases and the J gene lost 5 bases, with 18 bases spanning the gap. Germline CDR1 reads MNHNS; CDR2 reads SASEGT. CDR3 length equals 14 residues. The CDR3 sequence: CASWWRGRVTEAFF. The CDR3 DNA reads as TGTGCCAGCTGGTGGCGGGGGCGGGTAACTGAAGCTTTCTTT.

This clone appeared once. This chain links TRBV6-1 with TRBJ2-5, with 9 bases matching TRBD1. The CDR3 contains 15 residues. Germline assignment: CDR1 MNHNS and CDR2 SASEGT. V gave up 6 bases and J gave up 5 bases; unmatched junction bases: 10. The CDR3 nucleotides are TGTGCCAGCAGAGGTACAGGGGGCGAGGGGGAGACCCAGTACTTC. This gives the protein CASRGTGGEGETQYF.

This clone was recorded a few times. V is TRBV7-3 and J is TRBJ2-1; D might be TRBD2 (6 bases). Deletions cut 5 bases from V and 0 bases from J, with 11 bases between. The CDR3 is 15 residues long. Germline assignment: CDR1 SGHTA and CDR2 FQGTGA. In DNA, the CDR3 is TGTGCCAGCAGCCCGTTGGAGGGCTCCTACAATGAGCAGTTCTTC. It specifies CASSPLEGSYNEQFF. Full variable domain (outside the CDR3, taken from reference TRBV7-3 and TRBJ2-1): GAGVSQTPSNKVTEKGKYVELRCDPISGHTALYWYRQSLGQGPEFLIYFQGTGAADDSGLPNDRFFAVRPEGSVSTLKIQRTERGDSAVYLCASSPLEGSYNEQFFGPGTRLTVL.

The genes are TRBV28 and TRBJ2-6; 8 nucleotides line up with TRBD1. The CDR3 is made up of 17 amino acids. V dropped 3 bases and J dropped 0; count of bases not matched to a gene: 4. CDR1 and CDR2 from the germline V gene are MDHEN and SYDVKM. The CDR3 nucleotides read TGTGCCAGCAGTTTCGCAGGGGGCTTCTCTGGGGCCAACGTCCTGACTTTC. It is translated as CASSFAGGFSGANVLTF.

This clone was recorded a few times. The chain joins TRBV2 to TRBJ1-1; D uncertain. CDR1 SNHLY and CDR2 FYNNEI come from the germline V gene. The V and J ends lost 4 bases and 0 bases respectively, with 6 bases between them. CDR3 size: 13 residues. The CDR3 DNA follows: TGTGCCAGCAGTGTTTACATGAACACTGAAGCTTTCTTT. Protein sequence: CASSVYMNTEAFF.

The chain carries TRBV6-5 and TRBJ1-1, with a weak D call TRBD1 (6 bases). V was cut by 7 bases and J by 4 bases, with 13 bases left in between. Germline V gives CDR1 MNHEY, CDR2 SVGAGI. The CDR3 length is 13 residues. In DNA form, the CDR3 reads TGTGCCAGCAACACAGGGCTCGGCACTGAAGCTTTCTTT. It is translated as CASNTGLGTEAFF.

The count of this clone is one. The rearrangement uses TRBV7-2 and TRBJ1-1, with D maybe TRBD1 (6 bases). This CDR3 is 17 amino acids long. CDR1 SGHTA and CDR2 FQGNSA come from the germline V gene. Trimming removed 2 bases from V and 1 base from J, with 17 bases in between. CDR3 in DNA: TGTGCCAGCAGCTTAAGAACAGGGAATTCAGCGAACACTGAAGCTTTCTTT. This codes for CASSLRTGNSANTEAFF.

This clone was picked up one time. V gene TRBV19 combines with J gene TRBJ2-3; D is perhaps TRBD2 (6 bases). The CDR3 spans 15 residues. V gave up 3 bases and J gave up 6 bases, with 16 bases separating them. CDR1 is LNHDA, CDR2 SQIVND, per germline (reference sequence). The CDR3 loop reads CASSIGGGNIDTQYF. Here the CDR3 DNA reads TGTGCCAGTAGTATCGGCGGAGGGAACATTGATACGCAGTATTTT.

The chain has TRBV7-2 and TRBJ2-7, with TRBD1 matching 7 bases. The CDR3 extends over 15 amino acids. Germline CDR1 reads SGHTA; CDR2 reads FQGNSA. Germline trimming cut 1 base from V and 2 bases from J; bases unmatched to any gene: 5. The CDR3 DNA follows: TGTGCCAGCAGCTTAGGAAGACAGGGAACCTACGAGCAGTACTTC. Translation gives CASSLGRQGTYEQYF.

The genes are TRBV5-6 and TRBJ1-1; weak D call: TRBD1 (6 bases). This CDR3 has 14 amino acids. The germline CDR1 and CDR2 sequences are SGHDT and YYEEEE. Trimming left V 1 base short and J 6 bases short, with 13 bases between. This CDR3 reads CASSLRQVRSEAFF. The CDR3 nucleotides are TGTGCCAGCAGCTTGCGACAGGTGAGATCTGAAGCTTTCTTT.

This clone has just a few counts. The chain's CDR3 is CASSHRVLGSGYTF. The CDR3 nucleotides are TGTGCCAGCAGTCACAGGGTATTGGGTTCGGGCTACACCTTC. V usage is TRBV13 and J usage is TRBJ1-2; possibly TRBD1 for D (6 bases). This CDR3 comprises 14 residues. The germline V gene encodes CDR1 PRHDT and CDR2 FYEKMQ (reference sequence). Trimming stripped 6 bases from V and 8 bases from J, with 19 bases between.

The chain carries TRBV4-2 and TRBJ2-2, with 7 nucleotides matching TRBD1. Germline V CDR1 and CDR2: LGHNA, YNFKEQ. The CDR3 loop spans 17 amino acids. V was clipped by 1 base and J by 2 bases; unmatched bases: 7. CDR3 coding DNA: TGTGCCAGCAGCCAAGGCACAGGGGCCCTCAACACCGGGGAGCTGTTTTTT. This gives the protein CASSQGTGALNTGELFF.

This sequence joins TRBV6-1 and TRBJ1-5, with D possibly matching TRBD1 (6 bases). The CDR3 consists of 15 residues. Germline V gives CDR1 MNHNS, CDR2 SASEGT. The V end was cut by 1 base, the J end by 4 bases, with 11 bases between. CDR3 amino acids: CASSEGQGSNQPQHF. CDR3 coding DNA: TGTGCCAGCAGTGAAGGGCAGGGGAGTAATCAGCCCCAGCATTTT.

This chain links TRBV5-4 with TRBJ1-6; no definite D call. Trimming cost V 2 bases and J 7 bases, with 16 bases left between them. There are 16 residues in the CDR3. Germline assignment: CDR1 SGHNT and CDR2 YYREEE (reference sequence). Here the CDR3 reads CASSLEAGGLNSPLHF. CDR3 nucleotide sequence: TGTGCCAGCAGCTTAGAGGCGGGTGGCTTGAATTCACCCCTCCACTTT. The entire variable domain, with the rest obtained from reference TRBV5-4 and TRBJ1-6, is as follows: ETGVTQSPTHLIKTRGQQVTLRCSSQSGHNTVSWYQQALGQGPQFIFQYYREEENGRGNFPPRFSGLQFPNYSSELNVNALELDDSALYLCASSLEAGGLNSPLHFGNGTRLTVT.